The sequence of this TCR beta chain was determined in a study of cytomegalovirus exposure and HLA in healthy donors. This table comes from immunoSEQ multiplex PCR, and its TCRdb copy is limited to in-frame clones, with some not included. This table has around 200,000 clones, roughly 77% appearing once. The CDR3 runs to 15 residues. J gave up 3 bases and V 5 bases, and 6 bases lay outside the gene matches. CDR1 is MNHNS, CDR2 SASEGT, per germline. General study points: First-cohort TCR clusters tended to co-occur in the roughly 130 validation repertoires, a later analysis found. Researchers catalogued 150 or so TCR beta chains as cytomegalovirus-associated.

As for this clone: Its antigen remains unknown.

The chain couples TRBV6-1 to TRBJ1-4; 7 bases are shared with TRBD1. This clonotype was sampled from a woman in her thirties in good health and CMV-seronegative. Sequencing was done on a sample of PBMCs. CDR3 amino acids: CASSKSGTANEKLFF. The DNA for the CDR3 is TGTGCCAGCAGTAAATCCGGGACAGCTAATGAAAAACTGTTTTTT.